This T cell receptor beta chain derives from a study of blood T cell repertoires in COVID-19. Across the study: The study drew acute and convalescent COVID-19 samples from the United States, Italy and Spain. From T cells, B-cell-depleted T cells, or PBMCs came the material, which was cDNA or gDNA.

Germline loops: CDR1 SGHRS, CDR2 YFSETQ. J lost 4 bases, V lost 5 bases, and 4 bases had no gene match. The CDR3 contains 14 residues. In the original processing: Reference gene primers were amplified, and this amplification served to estimate nucleated cell counts. Sequencing used immunoSEQ multiplex PCR; TCRdb keeps in-frame clones, though not all of them. The V and J calls and clone size come from that table; D and trimming were worked out from the DNA. The sample comprises around 200,000 clones, about nine tenths of which are singletons, and about 2% rests with the top ten. The clonotype was recovered from a woman aged 45 to 65 with acute or convalescent COVID-19. The chain uses TRBV5-1 and TRBJ2-3; 10 bases line up with TRBD1. The material sequenced was peripheral blood. CDR3 loop: CASSRQGAADTQYF. The CDR3, as DNA: TGCGCCAGCAGTCGACAGGGGGCAGCAGATACGCAGTATTTT.